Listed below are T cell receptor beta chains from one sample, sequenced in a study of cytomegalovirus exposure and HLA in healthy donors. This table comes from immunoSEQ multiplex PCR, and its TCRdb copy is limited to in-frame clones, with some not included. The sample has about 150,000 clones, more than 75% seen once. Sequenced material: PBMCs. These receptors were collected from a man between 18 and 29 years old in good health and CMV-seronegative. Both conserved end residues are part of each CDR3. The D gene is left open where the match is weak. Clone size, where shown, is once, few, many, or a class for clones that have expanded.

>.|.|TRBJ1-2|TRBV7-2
TGTGCCAGCAGCTTCTTGGTTCGGGGCTACACCTTC
CASSFLVRGYTF
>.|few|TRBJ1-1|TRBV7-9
TGTGCCAGCACCCTGGCGGAGGGGGAAGCTTTCTTT
CASTLAEGEAFF
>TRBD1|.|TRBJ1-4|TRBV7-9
TGTGCCAGCAGCTCTACAGGGGACGAAGGGGAAAAACTGTTTTTT
CASSSTGDEGEKLFF
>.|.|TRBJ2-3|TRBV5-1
TGCGCCAGCAGCTTGGGTCTCACATCTAGCACAGATACGCAGTATTTT
CASSLGLTSSTDTQYF
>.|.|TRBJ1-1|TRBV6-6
TGTGCCAGCAGTCCCCTCGGGGAAGCTTTCTTT
CASSPLGEAFF
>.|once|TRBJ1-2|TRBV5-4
TGTGCCAGCAGCTTGGGAGGGTCCTATGGCTACACCTTC
CASSLGGSYGYTF
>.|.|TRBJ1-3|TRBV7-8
TGTGCCAGCAGCTCCTCTGGCGGAAACACCATATATTTT
CASSSSGGNTIYF
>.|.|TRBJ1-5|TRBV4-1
TGCGCCAGCAGCTCCGCTCTGGGGCAGGGCAATCAGCCCCAGCATTTT
CASSSALGQGNQPQHF
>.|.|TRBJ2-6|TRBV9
TGTGCCAGCAGCGTAGGTGTAGGGGCCAACGTCCTGACTTTC
CASSVGVGANVLTF
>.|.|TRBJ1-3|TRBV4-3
TGCGCCAGCAGCCAAGATCGGTCTTCGGTCGGAAACACCATATATTTT
CASSQDRSSVGNTIYF
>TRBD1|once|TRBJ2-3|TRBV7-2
TGTGCCAGCAGCCGGGACAGGGGCGCGGATACGCAGTATTTT
CASSRDRGADTQYF
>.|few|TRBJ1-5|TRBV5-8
TGTGCCAGCAGCGCGGGTATTAGGTCGCCCCAGCATTTT
CASSAGIRSPQHF
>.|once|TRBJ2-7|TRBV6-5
TGTGCCAGCAGTTACACTCCGACAGGTTCCTACGAGCAGTACTTC
CASSYTPTGSYEQYF
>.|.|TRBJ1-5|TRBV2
TGTGCCAGCAGGGGGCAGGGGCCTGAGCCCCAGCATTTT
CASRGQGPEPQHF
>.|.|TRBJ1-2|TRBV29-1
TGCAGCGTTGAACCCCGGGACTATGGCTACACCTTC
CSVEPRDYGYTF
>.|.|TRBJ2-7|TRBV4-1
TGCGCCAGCAGCCGGCCGGGACAAATGTCCTACGAGCAGTACTTC
CASSRPGQMSYEQYF
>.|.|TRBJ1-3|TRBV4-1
TGCGCCAGCAGCCACCGAGGGGGAGAATCTGGAAACACCATATATTTT
CASSHRGGESGNTIYF
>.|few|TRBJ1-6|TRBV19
TGTGCCAGTAGTATAGTAGGGGGAATACGTTCACCCCTCCACTTT
CASSIVGGIRSPLHF
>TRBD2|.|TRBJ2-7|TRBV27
TGTGCCAGCAGTTTGGGACTAGCGGGAGTTGACTACGAGCAGTACTTC
CASSLGLAGVDYEQYF
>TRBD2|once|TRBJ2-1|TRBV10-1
TGCGCCAGCAGTGGCACCGGGACTAGCGGGAGGGCCGCCGTTTGGGATGAGCAGTTCTTC
CASSGTGTSGRAAVWDEQFF
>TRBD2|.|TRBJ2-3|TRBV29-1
TGCAGCGTTAGACTAGCGGGGGTCACAGATACGCAGTATTTT
CSVRLAGVTDTQYF
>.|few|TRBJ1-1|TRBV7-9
TGTGCCAGCAGCCCGCAGGGCGCCCCTGAAGCTTTCTTT
CASSPQGAPEAFF
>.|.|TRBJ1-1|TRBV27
TGTGCCAGCAGGACAGGAGTGTACACTGAAGCTTTCTTT
CASRTGVYTEAFF
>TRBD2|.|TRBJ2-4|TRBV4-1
TGCGCCAGCAGCCAAGATAGCGGGGGGGCCGACAAAAACATTCAGTACTTC
CASSQDSGGADKNIQYF
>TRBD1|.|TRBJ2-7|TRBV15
TGTGCCACCAGCAGCGGACAGGGCTACGAGCAGTACTTC
CATSSGQGYEQYF
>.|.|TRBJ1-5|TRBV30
TGTGCCTGGAGTGGAATACTCAATCAGCCCCAGCATTTT
CAWSGILNQPQHF
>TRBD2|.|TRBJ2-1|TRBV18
TGTGCCAGCTCACCATACACCGGGACTAGCTCCCACAATGAGCAGTTCTTC
CASSPYTGTSSHNEQFF